A single TCR beta chain is shown here with its context. The data originate from a study of T-cell reconstitution after alpha-beta-depleted transplantation in children. This sample's TCRbeta library carried unique molecular identifier barcodes. TCRdb reprocessed the PCR reads with MiXCR, giving one entry per CDR3 protein. This table holds 350,000 to 450,000 distinct CDR3 sequences, over 20% found once. CDR1 is PRHDT and CDR2 is FYEKMQ in the germline V gene (reference sequence). The CDR3 has 16 residues. V lost 4 bases and J lost 0, with 16 bases in between. Sequencing was performed on PBMCs from the stem cell graft donor, taken from the stem cell graft. The chain recombines TRBV13 with TRBJ2-7; D may be TRBD1 or TRBD2 (5 bases each). This clonotype was sampled from a human donor who donated a stem cell graft to a child with acute myeloid leukemia. The DNA of the CDR3 is TGTGCCAGCAGCTCAAACGAGGGGCAAAGCTCCTACGAGCAGTACTTC. Translating it yields CASSSNEGQSSYEQYF.